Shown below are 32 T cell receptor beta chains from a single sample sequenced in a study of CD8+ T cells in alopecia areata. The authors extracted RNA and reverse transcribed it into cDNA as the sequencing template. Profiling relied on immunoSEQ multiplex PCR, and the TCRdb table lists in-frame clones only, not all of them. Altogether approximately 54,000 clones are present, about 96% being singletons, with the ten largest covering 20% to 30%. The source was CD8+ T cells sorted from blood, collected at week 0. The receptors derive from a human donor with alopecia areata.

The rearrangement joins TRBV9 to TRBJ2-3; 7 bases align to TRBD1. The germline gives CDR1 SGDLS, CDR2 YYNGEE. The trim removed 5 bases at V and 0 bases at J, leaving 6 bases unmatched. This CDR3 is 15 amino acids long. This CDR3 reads CASRAGTVSTDTQYF. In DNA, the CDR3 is TGTGCCAGCAGAGCCGGGACAGTTAGCACAGATACGCAGTATTTT.

CDR3 bases: TGTGCCAGTAGCCGGGACAGTGCGTCTGGGGCCAACGTCCTGACTTTC. Amino acid sequence: CASSRDSASGANVLTF. The chain joins TRBV19 to TRBJ2-6; 7 bases agree with TRBD1. The CDR3 runs 16 residues. Germline V lookup: CDR1 LNHDA, CDR2 SQIVND (reference sequence). Trimming cost V 6 bases and J 1 base; bases outside gene matches: 6. The full variable domain, in which reference TRBV19 and TRBJ2-6 provide the parts outside the CDR3, is DGGITQSPKYLFRKEGQNVTLSCEQNLNHDAMYWYRQDPGQGLRLIYYSQIVNDFQKGDIAEGYSVSREKKESFPLTVTSAQKNPTAFYLCASSRDSASGANVLTFGAGSRLTVL.

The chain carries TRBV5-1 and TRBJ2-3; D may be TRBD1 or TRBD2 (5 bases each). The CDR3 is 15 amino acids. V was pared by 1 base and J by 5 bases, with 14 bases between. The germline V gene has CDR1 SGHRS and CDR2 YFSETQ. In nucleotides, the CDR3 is TGCGCCAGCAGCTTGAGAGGGGCTCCACAAGATACGCAGTATTTT. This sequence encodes CASSLRGAPQDTQYF.

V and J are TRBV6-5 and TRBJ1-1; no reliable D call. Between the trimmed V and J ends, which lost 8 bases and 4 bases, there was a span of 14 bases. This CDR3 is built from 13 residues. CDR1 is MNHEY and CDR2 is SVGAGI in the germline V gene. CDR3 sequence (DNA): TGTGCCAGCCACCGAACAAGGGTCACTGAAGCTTTCTTT. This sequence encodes CASHRTRVTEAFF.

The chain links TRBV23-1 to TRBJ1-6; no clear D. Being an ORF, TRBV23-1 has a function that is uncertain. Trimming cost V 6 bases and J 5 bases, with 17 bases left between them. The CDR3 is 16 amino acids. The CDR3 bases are TGCGCCAGCAGACCCGACCGGGTCGCGAATAATTCACCCCTCCACTTT. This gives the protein CASRPDRVANNSPLHF.

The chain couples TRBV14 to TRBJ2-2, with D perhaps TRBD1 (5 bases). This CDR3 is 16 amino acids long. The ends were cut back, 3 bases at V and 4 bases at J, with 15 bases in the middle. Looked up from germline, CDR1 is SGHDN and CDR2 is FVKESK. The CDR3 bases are TGTGCCAGCAGCCAGGCAACAGGCCGTGCCACCGGGGAGCTGTTTTTT. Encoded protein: CASSQATGRATGELFF.

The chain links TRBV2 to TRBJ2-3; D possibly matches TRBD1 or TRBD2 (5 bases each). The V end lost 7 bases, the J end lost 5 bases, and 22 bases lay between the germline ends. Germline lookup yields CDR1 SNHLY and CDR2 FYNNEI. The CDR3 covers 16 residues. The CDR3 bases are TGTGCCAGCATCGGGTTGGGGCCTAGCCTTCTAGATACGCAGTATTTT. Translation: CASIGLGPSLLDTQYF.

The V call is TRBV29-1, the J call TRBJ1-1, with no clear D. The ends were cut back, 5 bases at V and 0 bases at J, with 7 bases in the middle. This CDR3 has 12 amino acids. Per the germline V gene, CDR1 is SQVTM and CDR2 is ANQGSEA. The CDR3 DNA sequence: TGCAGCGTTACACCGATGAACACTGAAGCTTTCTTT. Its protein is CSVTPMNTEAFF.

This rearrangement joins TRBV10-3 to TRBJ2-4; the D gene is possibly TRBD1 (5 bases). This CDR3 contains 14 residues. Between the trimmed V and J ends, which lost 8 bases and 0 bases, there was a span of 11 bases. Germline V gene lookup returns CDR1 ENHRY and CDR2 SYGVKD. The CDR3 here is CAIGADLAKNIQYF. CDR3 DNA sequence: TGTGCCATCGGGGCGGATCTAGCCAAAAACATTCAGTACTTC.

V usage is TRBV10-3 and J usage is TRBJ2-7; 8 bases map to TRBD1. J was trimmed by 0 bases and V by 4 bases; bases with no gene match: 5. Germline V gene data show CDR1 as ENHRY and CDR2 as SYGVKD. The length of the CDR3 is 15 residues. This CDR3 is CAISVPTGDSYEQYF. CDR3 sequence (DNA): TGTGCCATCAGTGTCCCGACAGGGGACTCCTACGAGCAGTACTTC.

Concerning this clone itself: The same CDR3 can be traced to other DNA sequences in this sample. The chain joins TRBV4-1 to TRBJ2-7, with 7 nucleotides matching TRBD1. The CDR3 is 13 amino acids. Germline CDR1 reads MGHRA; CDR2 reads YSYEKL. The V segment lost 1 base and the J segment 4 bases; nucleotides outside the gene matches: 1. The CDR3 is CASSQGDSYEQYF. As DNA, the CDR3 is TGCGCCAGCAGCCAAGGGGACAGTTACGAGCAGTACTTC.

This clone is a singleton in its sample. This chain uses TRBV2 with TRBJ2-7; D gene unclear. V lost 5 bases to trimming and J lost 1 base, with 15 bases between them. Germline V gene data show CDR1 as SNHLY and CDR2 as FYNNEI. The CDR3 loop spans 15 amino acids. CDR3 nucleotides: TGTGCCAGCAGTACCCTACTCCTTGGGTCCTACGAGCAGTACTTC. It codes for CASSTLLLGSYEQYF.

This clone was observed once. CDR3 nucleotide sequence: TGTGCCAGCAGCCCCCGGACAGGGATGGTGAACACTGAAGCTTTCTTT. Amino acids: CASSPRTGMVNTEAFF. The chain links TRBV7-9 to TRBJ1-1, with 8 bases fitting TRBD1. The V and J ends lost 5 bases and 0 bases, in that order; junction bases with no gene match: 8. Germline loops: CDR1 SEHNR, CDR2 FQNEAQ (reference sequence). The CDR3 has 16 residues.

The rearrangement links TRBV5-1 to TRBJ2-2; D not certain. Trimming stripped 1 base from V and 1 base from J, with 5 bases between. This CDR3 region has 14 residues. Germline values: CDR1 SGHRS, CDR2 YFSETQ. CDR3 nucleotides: TGCGCCAGCAGCTTGTATTGGAACACCGGGGAGCTGTTTTTT. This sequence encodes CASSLYWNTGELFF.

The CDR3 sequence: CASSPLSGSQPQHF. The CDR3 DNA follows: TGTGCCAGCTCACCGCTCAGTGGGAGTCAGCCCCAGCATTTT. The rearrangement uses TRBV18 and TRBJ1-5; D gene ambiguous. This CDR3 is built from 14 residues. Trimming left V 3 bases short and J 6 bases short, with 12 bases between. Germline V gives CDR1 KGHSH, CDR2 LQKENI.

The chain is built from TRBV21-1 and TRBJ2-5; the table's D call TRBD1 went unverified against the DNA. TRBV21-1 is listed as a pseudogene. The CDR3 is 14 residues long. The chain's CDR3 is CASNLRQGEETQYF. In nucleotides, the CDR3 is TGTGCCAGCAATTTGAGACAGGGGGAGGAGACCCAGTACTTC.

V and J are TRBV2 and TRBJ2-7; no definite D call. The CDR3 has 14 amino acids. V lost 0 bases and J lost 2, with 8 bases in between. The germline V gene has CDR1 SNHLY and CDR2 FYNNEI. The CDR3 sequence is CASSEAGITYEQYF. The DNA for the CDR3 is TGTGCCAGCAGTGAAGCGGGGATTACCTACGAGCAGTACTTC.

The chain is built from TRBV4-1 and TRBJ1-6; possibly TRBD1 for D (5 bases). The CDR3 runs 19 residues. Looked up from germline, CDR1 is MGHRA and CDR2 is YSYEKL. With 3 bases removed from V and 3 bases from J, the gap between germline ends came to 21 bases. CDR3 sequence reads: CASSHRGTPGENYNSPLHF. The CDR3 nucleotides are TGCGCCAGCAGCCACCGAGGGACTCCGGGGGAGAACTATAATTCACCCCTCCACTTT.

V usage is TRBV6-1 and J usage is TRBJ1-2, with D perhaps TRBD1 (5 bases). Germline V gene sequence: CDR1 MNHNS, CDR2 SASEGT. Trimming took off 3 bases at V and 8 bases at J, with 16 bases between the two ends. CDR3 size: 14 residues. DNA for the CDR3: TGTGCCAGCAGTGACCCTCCTTGGGGGAGGGGCTACACCTTC. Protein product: CASSDPPWGRGYTF.

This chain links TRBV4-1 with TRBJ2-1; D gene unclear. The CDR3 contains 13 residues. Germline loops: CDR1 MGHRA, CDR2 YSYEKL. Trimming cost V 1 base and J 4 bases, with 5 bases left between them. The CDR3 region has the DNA TGCGCCAGCAGCCAAGCTCCGTACAATGAGCAGTTCTTC. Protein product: CASSQAPYNEQFF.

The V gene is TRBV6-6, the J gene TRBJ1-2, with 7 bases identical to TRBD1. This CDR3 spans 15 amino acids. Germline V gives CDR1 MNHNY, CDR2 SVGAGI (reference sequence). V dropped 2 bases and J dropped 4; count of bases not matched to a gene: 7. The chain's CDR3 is CASSYRDSPTYGYTF. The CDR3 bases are TGTGCCAGCAGTTACAGGGACAGTCCTACCTATGGCTACACCTTC.

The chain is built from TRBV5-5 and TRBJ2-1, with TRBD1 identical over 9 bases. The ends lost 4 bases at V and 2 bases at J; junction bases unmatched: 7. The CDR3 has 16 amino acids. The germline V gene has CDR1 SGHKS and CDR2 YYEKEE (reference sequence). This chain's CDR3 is CASSKSGTGTYNEQFF. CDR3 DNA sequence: TGTGCCAGCAGCAAATCCGGGACAGGGACCTACAATGAGCAGTTCTTC. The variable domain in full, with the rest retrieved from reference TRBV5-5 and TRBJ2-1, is DAGVTQSPTHLIKTRGQQVTLRCSPISGHKSVSWYQQVLGQGPQFIFQYYEKEERGRGNFPDRFSARQFPNYSSELNVNALLLGDSALYLCASSKSGTGTYNEQFFGPGTRLTVL.

CDR3 loop: CASTGTGGWNEQFF. CDR3 bases: TGTGCCAGCACCGGGACAGGGGGATGGAATGAGCAGTTCTTC. This chain connects TRBV2 to TRBJ2-1; 11 nucleotides match TRBD1. J gave up 7 bases and V 7 bases, and 6 bases lay outside the gene matches. Germline V lookup: CDR1 SNHLY, CDR2 FYNNEI. The CDR3 totals 14 residues.

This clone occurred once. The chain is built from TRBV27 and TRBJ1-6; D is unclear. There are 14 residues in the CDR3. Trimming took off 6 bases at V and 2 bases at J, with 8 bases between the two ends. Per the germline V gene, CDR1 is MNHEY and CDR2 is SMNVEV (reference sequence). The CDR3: CASSSGAYNSPLHF. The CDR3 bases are TGTGCCAGCAGCTCCGGAGCCTATAATTCACCCCTCCACTTT.

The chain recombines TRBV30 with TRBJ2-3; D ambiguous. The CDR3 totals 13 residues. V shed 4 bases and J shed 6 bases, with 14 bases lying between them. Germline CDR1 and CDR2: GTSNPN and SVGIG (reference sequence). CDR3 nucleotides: TGTGCCTGGAACGCGGTGGGAATGGATACGCAGTATTTT. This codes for CAWNAVGMDTQYF.

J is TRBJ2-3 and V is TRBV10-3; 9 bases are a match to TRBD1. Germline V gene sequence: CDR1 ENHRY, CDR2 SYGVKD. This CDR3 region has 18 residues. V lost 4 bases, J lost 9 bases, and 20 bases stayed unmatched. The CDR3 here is CAISVLDLSRQGVRTQYF. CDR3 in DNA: TGTGCCATCAGTGTTCTGGACTTGTCGAGACAGGGGGTGCGAACGCAGTATTTT.

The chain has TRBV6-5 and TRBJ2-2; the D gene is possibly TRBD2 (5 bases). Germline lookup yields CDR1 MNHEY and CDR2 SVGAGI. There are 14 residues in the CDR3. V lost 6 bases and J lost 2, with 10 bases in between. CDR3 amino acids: CASSPGSNTGELFF. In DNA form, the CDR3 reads TGTGCCAGCAGCCCGGGATCCAACACCGGGGAGCTGTTTTTT.

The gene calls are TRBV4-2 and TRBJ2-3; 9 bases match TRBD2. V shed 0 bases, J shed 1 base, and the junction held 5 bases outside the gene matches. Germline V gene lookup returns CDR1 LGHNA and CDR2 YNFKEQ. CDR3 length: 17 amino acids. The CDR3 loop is CASSQDWSGGRTDTQYF. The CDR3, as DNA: TGTGCCAGCAGCCAAGATTGGAGCGGGGGGCGCACAGATACGCAGTATTTT.

The CDR3 region is CASSQVSGGTDTQYF. CDR3 in DNA: TGTGCCAGCAGCCAAGTTAGCGGGGGGACAGATACGCAGTATTTT. The rearrangement joins TRBV4-2 to TRBJ2-3; TRBD2 aligns across 10 bases. This CDR3 spans 15 amino acids. V lost 1 base, J lost 3 bases, and 1 base stayed unmatched. CDR1 and CDR2 from the germline V gene are LGHNA and YNFKEQ.

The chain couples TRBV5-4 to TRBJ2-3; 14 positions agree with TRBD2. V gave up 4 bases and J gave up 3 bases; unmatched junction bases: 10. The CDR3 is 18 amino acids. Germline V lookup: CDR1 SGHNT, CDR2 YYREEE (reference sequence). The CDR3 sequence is CASSRPGLAGVRTDTQYF. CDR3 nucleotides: TGTGCCAGCAGCAGGCCGGGACTAGCGGGGGTCAGGACAGATACGCAGTATTTT.

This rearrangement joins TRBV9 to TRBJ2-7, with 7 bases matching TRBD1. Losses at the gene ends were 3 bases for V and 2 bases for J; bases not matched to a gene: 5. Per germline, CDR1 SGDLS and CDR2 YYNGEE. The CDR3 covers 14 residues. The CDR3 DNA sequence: TGTGCCAGCAGCGCACGGGACAGCCCCTACGAGCAGTACTTC. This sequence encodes CASSARDSPYEQYF.

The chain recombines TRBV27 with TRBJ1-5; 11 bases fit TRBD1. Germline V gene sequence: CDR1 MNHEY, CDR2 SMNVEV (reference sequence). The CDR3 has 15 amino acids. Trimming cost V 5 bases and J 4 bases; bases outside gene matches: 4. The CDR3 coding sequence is TGTGCCAGCAGTCAAGGGACAGGGGGTAATCAGCCCCAGCATTTT. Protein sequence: CASSQGTGGNQPQHF.